The clone carrying this T cell receptor beta chain appeared once. This sample was taken from a study of blood T cell repertoires in COVID-19. Overall study: Sites in the United States, Italy and Spain provided acute and convalescent COVID-19 samples.

Clones were sequenced by immunoSEQ multiplex PCR, and TCRdb holds only the in-frame ones, with some missing. The sample has approximately 310,000 clones; 87% are singletons. The CDR3 sequence is 17 residues long. V dropped 4 bases and J dropped 5; count of bases not matched to a gene: 11. Germline lookup yields CDR1 SGDLS and CDR2 YYNGEE. The chain carries TRBV9 and TRBJ2-5; TRBD2 matches at 13 bases. What was sequenced was peripheral blood. The TCR sequence derives from a woman aged 50 to 60 who had recovered from COVID-19. The CDR3 loop reads CASSPSWTSGSRETQYF. DNA for the CDR3: TGTGCCAGCAGCCCCTCCTGGACTAGCGGGAGTCGGGAGACCCAGTACTTC.